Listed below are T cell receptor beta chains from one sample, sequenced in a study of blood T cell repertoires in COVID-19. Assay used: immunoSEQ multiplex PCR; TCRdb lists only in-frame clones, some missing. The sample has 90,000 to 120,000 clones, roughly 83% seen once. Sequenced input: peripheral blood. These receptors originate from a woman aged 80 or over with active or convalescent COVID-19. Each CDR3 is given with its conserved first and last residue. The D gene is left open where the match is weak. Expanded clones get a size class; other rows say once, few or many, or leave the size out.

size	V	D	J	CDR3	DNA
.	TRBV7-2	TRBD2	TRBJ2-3	CASSSRGADTQYF	TGTGCCAGCAGCTCCCGGGGGGCAGATACGCAGTATTTT
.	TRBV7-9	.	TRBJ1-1	CASSLGLSSGTEAFF	TGTGCCAGCAGCTTAGGTCTCAGCTCGGGCACTGAAGCTTTCTTT
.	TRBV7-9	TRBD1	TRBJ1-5	CASSSGQGIWQPQHF	TGTGCCAGCAGCTCGGGACAGGGGATCTGGCAGCCCCAGCATTTT
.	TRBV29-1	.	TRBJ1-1	CSVARVGTEAFF	TGCAGCGTTGCCAGGGTAGGGACTGAAGCTTTCTTT
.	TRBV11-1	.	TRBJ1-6	CASSLDGGLGSPLHF	TGTGCCAGCAGCTTGGACGGAGGTTTGGGTTCACCCCTCCACTTT
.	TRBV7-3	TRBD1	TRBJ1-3	CASSRQGERGNTIYF	TGTGCCAGCAGCAGACAGGGCGAGCGAGGAAACACCATATATTTT
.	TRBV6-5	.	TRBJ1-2	CASSYGDRYGYTF	TGTGCCAGCAGTTATGGTGACAGATATGGCTACACCTTC
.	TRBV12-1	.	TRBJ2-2	CASRDPGTSVNTGELFF	TGTGCCAGCAGGGACCCTGGGACTAGCGTGAACACCGGGGAGCTGTTTTTT
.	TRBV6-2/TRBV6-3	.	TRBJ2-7	CASSSMTYEQYF	TGTGCCAGCAGTTCTATGACCTACGAGCAGTACTTC
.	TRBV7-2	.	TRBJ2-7	CASSLAGALSYEQYF	TGTGCCAGCAGCTTAGCGGGAGCGCTATCCTACGAGCAGTACTTC
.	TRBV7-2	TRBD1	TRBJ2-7	CASSLDRGTYEQYF	TGTGCCAGCAGCTTAGACAGGGGGACCTACGAGCAGTACTTC
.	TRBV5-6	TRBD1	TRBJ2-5	CASSLRTGETQYF	TGTGCCAGCAGCTTGAGGACAGGGGAGACCCAGTACTTC
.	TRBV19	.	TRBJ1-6	CASRGAYSSPLHF	TGTGCCAGTAGAGGGGCCTATAGCTCACCCCTCCACTTT
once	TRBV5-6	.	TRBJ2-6	CASSPGLSGANVLTF	TGTGCCAGCAGCCCGGGACTCTCTGGGGCCAACGTCCTGACTTTC
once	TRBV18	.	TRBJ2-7	CASSLASSYEQYF	TGTGCCAGCTCCCTGGCCAGCTCCTACGAGCAGTACTTC
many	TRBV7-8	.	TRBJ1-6	CASSLEWALPNSPLHF	TGTGCCAGCAGCTTAGAATGGGCCCTACCAAATTCACCCCTCCACTTT
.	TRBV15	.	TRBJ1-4	CATSRETATNEKLFF	TGTGCCACCAGCAGAGAAACTGCAACTAATGAAAAACTGTTTTTT
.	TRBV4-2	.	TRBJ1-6	CASSQDRARQGGGSPLHF	TGTGCCAGCAGCCAAGATCGGGCCAGGCAGGGAGGAGGATCACCCCTCCACTTT
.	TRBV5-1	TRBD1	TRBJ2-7	CASSSRQGPFYEQYF	TGCGCCAGCAGCTCTAGACAGGGGCCTTTCTACGAGCAGTACTTC
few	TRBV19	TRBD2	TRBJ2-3	CAKREGIDTQYF	TGTGCCAAGCGGGAGGGGATAGATACGCAGTATTTT
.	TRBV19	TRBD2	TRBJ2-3	CASSTGLAGVVDTQYF	TGTGCCAGTAGTACAGGACTAGCGGGAGTGGTAGATACGCAGTATTTT
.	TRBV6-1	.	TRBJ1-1	CASSDRSRPAGSEAFF	TGTGCCAGCAGTGATCGGTCCCGGCCGGCCGGGAGTGAAGCTTTCTTT
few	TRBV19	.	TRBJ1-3	CASKQGSSGNTIYF	TGTGCCAGTAAGCAGGGTTCCTCTGGAAACACCATATATTTT
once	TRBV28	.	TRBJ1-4	CASSSRIQGGRLTPTNEKLFF	TGTGCCAGCAGTTCCCGGATCCAGGGCGGGAGACTGACTCCAACTAATGAAAAACTGTTTTTT
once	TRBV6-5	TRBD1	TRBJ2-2	CASSPRDRGIGELFF	TGTGCCAGCAGTCCCCGGGACAGGGGGATCGGGGAGCTGTTTTTT
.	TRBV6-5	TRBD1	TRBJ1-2	CASSYSRGQGFGYTF	TGTGCCAGCAGTTACTCGAGGGGACAGGGGTTCGGCTACACCTTC
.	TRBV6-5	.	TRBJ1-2	CASRLWSQSRGYTF	TGTGCCAGCAGACTGTGGTCACAGTCAAGGGGCTACACCTTC
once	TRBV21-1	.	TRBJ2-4	CASMFRPKSLAKNIQYF	TGTGCCAGCATGTTCAGGCCGAAATCACTAGCCAAAAACATTCAGTACTTC
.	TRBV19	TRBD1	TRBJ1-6	CASSTQQGTLHF	TGTGCCAGTAGTACACAACAGGGGACCCTCCACTTT
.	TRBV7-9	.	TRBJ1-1	CASSLDPVEAFF	TGTGCCAGCAGCTTAGATCCAGTAGAAGCTTTCTTT
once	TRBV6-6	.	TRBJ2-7	CASGKVQYEQYF	TGTGCCAGCGGAAAAGTACAGTACGAGCAGTACTTC
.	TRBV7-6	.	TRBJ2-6	CASSLASTGSSGANVLTF	TGTGCCAGCAGCTTAGCGAGTACGGGTAGCTCTGGGGCCAACGTCCTGACTTTC
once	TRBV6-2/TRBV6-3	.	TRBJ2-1	CASSYTRYNEQFF	TGTGCCAGCAGTTACACGCGCTACAATGAGCAGTTCTTC
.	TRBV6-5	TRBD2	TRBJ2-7	CASSRIAGASEQYF	TGTGCCAGCAGTCGGATAGCGGGAGCGAGTGAGCAGTACTTC
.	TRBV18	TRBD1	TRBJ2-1	CASSPSQGAYNEQFF	TGTGCCAGCTCACCATCCCAGGGGGCCTACAATGAGCAGTTCTTC
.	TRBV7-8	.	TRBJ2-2	CASSLDFRGTGELFF	TGTGCCAGCAGCTTAGATTTTAGGGGTACCGGGGAGCTGTTTTTT
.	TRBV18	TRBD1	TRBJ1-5	CASSLTGTGDNQPQHF	TGTGCCAGCTCACTCACCGGGACAGGGGACAATCAGCCCCAGCATTTT
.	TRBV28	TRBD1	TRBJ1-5	CASSRTGGNLVLHF	TGTGCCAGCAGTCGGACAGGGGGCAATCTGGTTTTGCATTTT
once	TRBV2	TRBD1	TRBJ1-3	CASKDRVGGNTIYF	TGTGCCAGCAAGGACAGGGTTGGTGGAAACACCATATATTTT
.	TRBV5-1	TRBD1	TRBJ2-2	CASSLRDSYTGELFF	TGCGCCAGCAGCCTCCGGGACAGCTACACCGGGGAGCTGTTTTTT
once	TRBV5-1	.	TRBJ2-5	CASSPQAGETQYF	TGCGCCAGCAGCCCTCAGGCAGGCGAGACCCAGTACTTC
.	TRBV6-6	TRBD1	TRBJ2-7	CATWTGGGEQYF	TGTGCCACTTGGACAGGGGGCGGCGAGCAGTACTTC
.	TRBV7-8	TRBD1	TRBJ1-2	CASSLTGGVYGYTF	TGTGCCAGCAGCCTGACAGGGGGCGTCTATGGCTACACCTTC
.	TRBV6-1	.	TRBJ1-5	CASSEWGLDQPQHF	TGTGCCAGCAGTGAATGGGGGCTAGATCAGCCCCAGCATTTT
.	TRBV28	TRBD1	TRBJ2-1	CASSGFRGRRNEQFF	TGTGCCAGCAGTGGATTCAGGGGGCGCCGGAATGAGCAGTTCTTC
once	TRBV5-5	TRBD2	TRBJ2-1	CASSLGLAGGPKLNEQFF	TGTGCCAGCAGCTTGGGCCTAGCGGGGGGTCCGAAGCTCAATGAGCAGTTCTTC
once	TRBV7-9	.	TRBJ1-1	CASSLSNSINTEAFF	TGTGCCAGCAGCTTAAGTAACAGTATAAACACTGAAGCTTTCTTT
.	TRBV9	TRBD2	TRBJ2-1	CASSVVAASGGKYNEQFF	TGTGCCAGCAGCGTAGTTGCGGCTAGCGGGGGGAAGTACAATGAGCAGTTCTTC
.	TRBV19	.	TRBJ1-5	CASSMIGGERPQHF	TGTGCCAGTAGTATGATCGGGGGGGAGCGGCCCCAGCATTTT
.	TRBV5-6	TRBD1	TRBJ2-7	CASSFRRQGTYEQYF	TGTGCCAGCAGCTTTCGCCGACAGGGAACCTACGAGCAGTACTTC
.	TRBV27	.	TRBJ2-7	CASSHRGEQYF	TGTGCCAGCAGTCATAGGGGTGAGCAGTACTTC
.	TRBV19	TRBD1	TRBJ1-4	CASSIWRGHGDEKLFF	TGTGCCAGTAGTATCTGGAGGGGGCACGGGGATGAAAAACTGTTTTTT
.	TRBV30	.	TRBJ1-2	CAWSPGGGRNYGYTF	TGTGCCTGGAGTCCCGGGGGGGGAAGGAACTATGGCTACACCTTC
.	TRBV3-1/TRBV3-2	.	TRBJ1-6	CASSQGPGVQSPLHF	TGTGCCAGCAGCCAAGGTCCAGGGGTACAGTCACCCCTCCACTTT
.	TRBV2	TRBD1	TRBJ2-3	CASSQRGTGQWDTQYF	TGTGCCAGCAGTCAAAGAGGGACAGGGCAGTGGGATACGCAGTATTTT
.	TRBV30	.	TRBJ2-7	CAGLQGSSYEQYF	TGTGCCGGACTGCAGGGGAGCTCCTACGAGCAGTACTTC
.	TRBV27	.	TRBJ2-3	CASSLKGMPATDTQYF	TGTGCCAGCAGTTTAAAGGGGATGCCTGCCACAGATACGCAGTATTTT
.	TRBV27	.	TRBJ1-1	CASSFGRGTEAFF	TGTGCCAGCAGTTTTGGCAGAGGGACTGAAGCTTTCTTT